These 12 T cell receptor beta chains originate from one sample sequenced in a study of T cell responses to AZD1222 COVID-19 vaccine (dated by TCRdb to the early 2020s). The label giving this sample's time point can be read as: baseline before first vaccination. The library came from the immunoSEQ multiplex PCR assay. In its TCRdb copy, this immuneACCESS table keeps in-frame sequences only and misses some clones. Where compared with another copy, unresolved V genes explain less than half of these, and the others have no known cause. A total of 55,000 to 65,000 clones appear in this sample, 70% to 90% of them only once. The ten largest clones capture over 13% of the sample. Material: peripheral blood, obtained on day 0 of AZD1222 vaccination. All receptors derive from an adult in good health.

V usage is TRBV27 and J usage is TRBJ1-6; perhaps TRBD1 as D (5 bases). The CDR3 extends over 15 amino acids. Germline V gene sequence: CDR1 MNHEY, CDR2 SMNVEV (reference sequence). The V gene lost 11 bases and the J gene lost 6 bases, with 20 bases spanning the gap. The CDR3 protein is CAAGRGITSNSPLHF. The CDR3, as DNA: TGTGCCGCGGGGCGGGGGATAACCTCTAATTCACCCCTCCACTTT.

This chain uses TRBV3-1 (or the pseudogene TRBV3-2) with TRBJ2-1; D ambiguous. The CDR3 loop spans 16 amino acids. Germline V gives CDR1 LGHDT, CDR2 YNNKEL (reference sequence). Trimming left V 2 bases short and J 4 bases short, with 15 bases between. The CDR3 sequence is CASSQYSGFGYNEQFF. DNA of the CDR3: TGTGCCAGCAGCCAATACAGTGGTTTTGGGTACAATGAGCAGTTCTTC.

The rearrangement joins TRBV1 to TRBJ1-5. TRBV1 is a known pseudogene. The CDR3 loop spans 15 amino acids. The CDR3 DNA reads as TGCACCAGCTCGGGAGACAGATCCCCGCTTCCGCCCCAGCATTTT. It codes for CTSSGDRSPLPPQHF.

J is TRBJ1-2 and V is TRBV5-1; 7 bases align to TRBD1. The CDR3 contains 13 residues. Germline V CDR1 and CDR2: SGHRS, YFSETQ. The V and J ends lost 5 bases and 5 bases, in that order; junction bases with no gene match: 6. The CDR3 sequence is CASSPGQVYGYTF. CDR3 DNA sequence: TGCGCCAGCAGTCCCGGACAGGTGTATGGCTACACCTTC.

This sequence joins TRBV10-3 and TRBJ1-1; D possibly corresponds to TRBD1 (6 bases). CDR1 and CDR2 (germline): ENHRY, SYGVKD. Trimming took 5 bases from V and 5 from J, leaving 24 bases between them. The CDR3 runs 17 residues. This chain's CDR3 is CAISKVDNFRGGTEAFF. Written as DNA, the CDR3 is TGTGCCATCAGTAAAGTTGACAACTTCAGGGGAGGAACTGAAGCTTTCTTT.

This chain connects TRBV27 to TRBJ1-6, with 8 bases aligning to TRBD1. V lost 7 bases, J lost 1 base, and 18 bases stayed unmatched. The CDR3 length is 20 residues. Germline V lookup: CDR1 MNHEY, CDR2 SMNVEV (reference sequence). The CDR3 region is CASTLRRQGFGPSYNSPLHF. CDR3 nucleotide sequence: TGTGCCAGCACCTTACGTAGACAGGGGTTTGGTCCGTCCTATAATTCACCCCTCCACTTT.

This clone was detected a few times. The chain couples TRBV29-1 to TRBJ2-1; 8 nucleotides agree with TRBD1. The CDR3 has 17 amino acids. Germline CDR1 reads SQVTM; CDR2 reads ANQGSEA. With 7 bases clipped from V and 5 bases from J, the junction kept 19 bases outside the gene matches. CDR3 nucleotides: TGCAGCGGCAGACAGGGGTCGTGGACACTTAGAGACAATGAGCAGTTCTTC. Amino acid sequence: CSGRQGSWTLRDNEQFF.

In its sample, this clone was seen once. This sequence joins TRBV12-3 or TRBV12-4 and TRBJ2-3, with 7 bases lining up with TRBD1. With 7 bases clipped from V and 13 bases from J, the junction kept 14 bases outside the gene matches. The CDR3 totals 13 residues. The CDR3 loop reads CASKDSTGVGEYF. The CDR3 nucleotides read TGTGCCAGCAAAGACAGCACAGGGGTGGGAGAGTATTTT.

J is TRBJ2-1 and V is TRBV29-1; tentative D call: TRBD1 (6 bases). V shed 4 bases and J shed 8 bases, with 24 bases lying between them. CDR1 is SQVTM, CDR2 ANQGSEA, per germline. This CDR3 region has 16 residues. The CDR3 loop is CSVVVMGVPQGYEQFF. The DNA of the CDR3 is TGCAGCGTTGTTGTAATGGGAGTCCCTCAGGGGTATGAGCAGTTCTTC.

The DNA for the CDR3 is TGTGCCAGCAGTGAGTTAAATTCAGGCTTAGAAGCTTTCTTT. It specifies CASSELNSGLEAFF. The chain employs TRBV2 and TRBJ1-1; D uncertain. This CDR3 contains 14 residues. CDR1 SNHLY and CDR2 FYNNEI come from the germline V gene. V lost 3 bases and J 8 bases, leaving 16 bases between the germline ends.

V gene TRBV27 combines with J gene TRBJ1-1; D is undetermined. V lost 3 bases and J lost 3, with 11 bases in between. The CDR3 extends over 14 amino acids. Germline CDR1 MNHEY, CDR2 SMNVEV (reference sequence). The CDR3 region is CASSLAGVYTEAFF. The CDR3, as DNA: TGTGCCAGCAGTTTGGCTGGGGTGTACACTGAAGCTTTCTTT.

The chain uses TRBV11-2 and TRBJ1-1, with 8 bases that match TRBD1. The V and J ends lost 5 bases and 1 base, in that order; junction bases with no gene match: 3. The CDR3 extends over 14 amino acids. Germline CDR1 and CDR2: SGHAT and FQNNGV. In DNA, the CDR3 is TGTGCCAGCAGCATGACAGGGGCGAACACTGAAGCTTTCTTT. This encodes CASSMTGANTEAFF. The entire variable domain, with the rest obtained from reference TRBV11-2 and TRBJ1-1, is as follows: EAGVAQSPRYKIIEKRQSVAFWCNPISGHATLYWYQQILGQGPKLLIQFQNNGVVDDSQLPKDRFSAERLKGVDSTLKIQPAKLEDSAVYLCASSMTGANTEAFFGQGTRLTVV.